This TCR beta chain comes out of a study of identical twins. Study-wide results and caveats: The analysis was cross-sectional rather than longitudinal within donors.

CDR1 is ENHRY and CDR2 is SYGVKD in the germline V gene. Trimming left V 6 bases short and J 7 bases short, with 12 bases between. The CDR3 loop spans 12 amino acids. It was template switching that added a universal primer site, and there were unique molecular identifiers on the cDNA. TCRdb re-called the 5' RACE reads with MiXCR, one entry per CDR3 protein. This table holds just over 500,000 distinct CDR3 sequences, approximately 22% found once. Turning to this clonotype: What it binds is unknown.

This same sample was also taken into another study, of T cells expressing NK-cell markers. From that report: CD8+ T cells in six donors included dominant NKG2C+ clonotypes at 1.0-7.0%. Whether the expanded NKG2C+ T cell clones recognized HCMV remained unclear.

Sequenced input: CD4+ T cells sorted from blood. The chain is built from TRBV10-3 and TRBJ1-2, with D possibly TRBD1 on 6 matching bases. This TCR came from a woman in her late teens or twenties in good health. CDR3 nucleotides: TGTGCCATCAGCTACAGGGAGAGTGGCTACACCTTC. It specifies CAISYRESGYTF.